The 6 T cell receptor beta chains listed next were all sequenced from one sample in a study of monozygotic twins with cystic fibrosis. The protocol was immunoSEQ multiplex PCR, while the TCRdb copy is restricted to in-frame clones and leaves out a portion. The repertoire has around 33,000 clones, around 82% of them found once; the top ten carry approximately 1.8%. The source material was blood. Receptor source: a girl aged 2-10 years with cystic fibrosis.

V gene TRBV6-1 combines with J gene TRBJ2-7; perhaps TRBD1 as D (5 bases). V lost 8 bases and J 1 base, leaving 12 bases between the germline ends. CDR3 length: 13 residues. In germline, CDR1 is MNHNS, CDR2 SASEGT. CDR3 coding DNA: TGTGCCAGCGATACTGGACATTCCTACGAGCAGTACTTC. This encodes CASDTGHSYEQYF.

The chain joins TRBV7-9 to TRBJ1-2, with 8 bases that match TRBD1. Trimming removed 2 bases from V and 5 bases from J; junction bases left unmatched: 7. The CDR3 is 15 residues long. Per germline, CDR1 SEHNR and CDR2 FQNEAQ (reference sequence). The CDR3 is CASSLQGAGSYGYTF. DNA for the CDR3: TGTGCCAGCAGCTTACAGGGGGCGGGGTCTTATGGCTACACCTTC.

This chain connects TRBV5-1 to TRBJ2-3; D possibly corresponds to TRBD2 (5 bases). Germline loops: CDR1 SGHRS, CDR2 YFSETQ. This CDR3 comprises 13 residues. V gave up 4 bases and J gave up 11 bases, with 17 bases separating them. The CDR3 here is CASSPLREGEQYF. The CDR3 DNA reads TGCGCCAGCAGCCCGCTGAGGGAAGGAGAGCAGTATTTT.

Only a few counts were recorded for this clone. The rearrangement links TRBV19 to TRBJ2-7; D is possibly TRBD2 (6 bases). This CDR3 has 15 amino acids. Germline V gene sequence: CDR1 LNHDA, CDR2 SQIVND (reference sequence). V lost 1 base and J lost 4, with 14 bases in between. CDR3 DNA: TGTGCCAGTAGTATAGGTTCGAGCGGGCTGTACGAGCAGTACTTC. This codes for CASSIGSSGLYEQYF.

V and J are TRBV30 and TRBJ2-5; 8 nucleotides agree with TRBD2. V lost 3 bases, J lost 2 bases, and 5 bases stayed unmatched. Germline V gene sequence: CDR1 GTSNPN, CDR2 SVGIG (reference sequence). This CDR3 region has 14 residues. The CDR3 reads CAWRRLAGQETQYF. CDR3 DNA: TGTGCCTGGAGGAGGTTAGCGGGGCAAGAGACCCAGTACTTC. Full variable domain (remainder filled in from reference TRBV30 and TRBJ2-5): SQTIHQWPATLVQPVGSPLSLECTVEGTSNPNLYWYRQAAGRGLQLLFYSVGIGQISSEVPQNLSASRPQDRQFILSSKKLLLSDSGFYLCAWRRLAGQETQYFGPGTRLLVL.

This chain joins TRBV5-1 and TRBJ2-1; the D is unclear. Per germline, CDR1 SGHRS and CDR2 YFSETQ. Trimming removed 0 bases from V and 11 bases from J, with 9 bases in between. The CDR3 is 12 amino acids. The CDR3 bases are TGCGCCAGCAGCTTGGATCAGCGAAAGCAGTTCTTC. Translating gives CASSLDQRKQFF.